The rows below give T cell receptor beta chains drawn from one sample of a study of blood T cell repertoires in COVID-19. Sequenced by immunoSEQ multiplex PCR; TCRdb stores in-frame clones only, minus some. Of 90,000 or so clones listed, around nine tenths are singletons. Sequencing used peripheral blood. These receptors were collected from a man in his fifties or sixties with COVID-19, enrolled during active disease. Both conserved end residues are part of each CDR3. The D gene is left open where the match is weak. A clone size is listed for some rows: how often the clone was seen (once, few, many), or a class if it is expanded.

d_call,j_call,v_call,clone_size,cdr3_nt,cdr3_aa
TRBD2,TRBJ2-1,TRBV5-1,NA,TGCGCCAGCACCTATAGCGGGAACTCCTACAATGAGCAGTTCTTC,CASTYSGNSYNEQFF
NA,TRBJ2-7,TRBV6-1,NA,TGTGCCAGCAGTGAAGGTGTCAGAACCTACGAGCAGTACTTC,CASSEGVRTYEQYF
TRBD1,TRBJ2-6,TRBV18,few,TGTGCCAGCTCACCTCGGGACAGGGCCTCCTCTGGGGCCAACGTCCTGACTTTC,CASSPRDRASSGANVLTF
TRBD2,TRBJ2-7,TRBV27,once,TGTGCCAGCAGTTTTAGCACTAGCGGGAGCTACGAGCAGTACTTC,CASSFSTSGSYEQYF
TRBD1,TRBJ2-1,TRBV7-3,NA,TGTGCCAGCAGCTTAAACGAGAGACAGGGCTACAATGAGCAGTTCTTC,CASSLNERQGYNEQFF
NA,TRBJ1-5,TRBV3-1/TRBV3-2,NA,TGTGCCAGCGCAGAGGACAGAGATCAGCCCCAGCATTTT,CASAEDRDQPQHF
NA,TRBJ1-2,TRBV10-3,NA,TGTGCCATCAGCGCCGGGACACGGGCTAACTATGGCTACACCTTC,CAISAGTRANYGYTF
NA,TRBJ2-2,TRBV6-5,NA,TGTGCCAGCAGTTTTAGCGGCGCCGGGGAGCTGTTTTTT,CASSFSGAGELFF
TRBD2,TRBJ2-1,TRBV9,NA,TGTGCCAGCAGCAGAGGGGCTAGCGGATACAATGAGCAGTTCTTC,CASSRGASGYNEQFF
NA,TRBJ2-3,TRBV6-5,NA,TGTGCCACCCGGGACATATTCCCAGATACGCAGTATTTT,CATRDIFPDTQYF
NA,TRBJ1-5,TRBV27,NA,TGTGCCAGCAGTTTAAACTATGACTATCAGCCCCAGCATTTT,CASSLNYDYQPQHF
TRBD1,TRBJ1-5,TRBV7-9,NA,TGTGCCAGCAGCTCTACAGGGGATAGCAATCAGCCCCAGCATTTT,CASSSTGDSNQPQHF
TRBD1,TRBJ1-2,TRBV29-1,NA,TGCAGCGTTGGGCGGGGACAGAACTATGGCTACACCTTC,CSVGRGQNYGYTF
TRBD2,TRBJ2-1,TRBV10-1,NA,TGCGCCAGCAGTGAGTCGGTCACTAGCGGATACAATGAGCAGTTCTTC,CASSESVTSGYNEQFF